This T cell receptor beta chain was recovered during a study of CD8 T cells in ankylosing spondylitis. Regarding the study as a whole: Disease-linked clones bore a CD8+ phenotype and were relatively rare in peripheral blood. Enrichment of disease-linked clones was reportedly significant in matched ankylosing spondylitis synovial fluid. Prior work had noted some motif variants in reactive arthritis blood and synovial fluid. Within ankylosing spondylitis blood, a TCR beta motif made up of under 10 highly homologous variants appeared to be characteristic.

Quantitative 5'-RACE with molecular barcodes was used to make the TCR beta libraries. TCRdb passed the 5' RACE reads through MiXCR, listing each CDR3 protein once. Of 750,000 to 850,000 distinct CDR3 sequences listed, 12% are singletons. The CDR3 spans 13 residues. V was pared by 2 bases and J by 9 bases, with 11 bases between. Germline CDR1 is SGHTA and CDR2 is FQGTGA. This clonotype was observed a single time. What it binds is not known. The gene calls are TRBV7-3 and TRBJ2-1; D not resolved. The sample comprised blood, either unsorted or a sorted T cell fraction (not recorded which). The source of this sequence is a male donor with ankylosing spondylitis. CDR3 in amino acids: CASSLLGYGEQFF. CDR3 DNA: TGTGCCAGCAGCTTACTGGGGTACGGTGAGCAGTTCTTC.